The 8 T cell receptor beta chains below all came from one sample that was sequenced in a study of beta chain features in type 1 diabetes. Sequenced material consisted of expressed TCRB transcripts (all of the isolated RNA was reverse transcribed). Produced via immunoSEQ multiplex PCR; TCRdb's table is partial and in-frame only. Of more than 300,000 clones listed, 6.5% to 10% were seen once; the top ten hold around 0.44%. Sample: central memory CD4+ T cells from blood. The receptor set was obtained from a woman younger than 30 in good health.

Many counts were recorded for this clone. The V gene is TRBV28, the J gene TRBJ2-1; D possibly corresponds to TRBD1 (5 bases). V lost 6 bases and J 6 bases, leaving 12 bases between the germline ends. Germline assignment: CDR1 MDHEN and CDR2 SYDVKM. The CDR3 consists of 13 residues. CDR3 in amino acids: CASRPTGSNEQFF. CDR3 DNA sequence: TGTGCCAGCAGGCCCACAGGCAGCAATGAGCAGTTCTTC.

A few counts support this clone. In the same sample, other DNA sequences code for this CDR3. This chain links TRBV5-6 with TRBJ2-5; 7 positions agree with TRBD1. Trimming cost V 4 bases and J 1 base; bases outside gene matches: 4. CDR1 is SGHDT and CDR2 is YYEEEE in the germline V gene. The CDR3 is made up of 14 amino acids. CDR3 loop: CASSLGQFQETQYF. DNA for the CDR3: TGTGCCAGCAGCCTGGGACAGTTCCAAGAGACCCAGTACTTC.

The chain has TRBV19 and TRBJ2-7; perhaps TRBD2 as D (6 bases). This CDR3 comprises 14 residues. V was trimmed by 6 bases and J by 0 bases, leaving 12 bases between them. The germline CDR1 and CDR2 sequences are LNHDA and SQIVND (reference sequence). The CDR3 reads CASRRDSSSYEQYF. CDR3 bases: TGTGCCAGTAGGCGGGACTCCAGCTCCTACGAGCAGTACTTC.

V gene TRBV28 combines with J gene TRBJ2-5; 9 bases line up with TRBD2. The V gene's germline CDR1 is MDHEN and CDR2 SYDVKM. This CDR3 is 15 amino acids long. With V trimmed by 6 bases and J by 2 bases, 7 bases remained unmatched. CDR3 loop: CASSQPSGNQETQYF. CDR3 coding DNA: TGTGCCAGCAGCCAGCCTAGCGGGAATCAAGAGACCCAGTACTTC.

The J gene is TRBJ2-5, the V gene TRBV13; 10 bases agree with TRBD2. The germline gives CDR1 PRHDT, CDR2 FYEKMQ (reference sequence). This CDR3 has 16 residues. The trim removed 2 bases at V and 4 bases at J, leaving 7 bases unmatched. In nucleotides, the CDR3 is TGTGCCAGCAGCTTATTTCTAGCGGGAGTCAGAGAGACCCAGTACTTC. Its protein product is CASSLFLAGVRETQYF.

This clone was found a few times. The CDR3, as DNA: TGTGCCAGCAGCTTAAATACAGGGGGATCCCTCAATGAGCAGTTCTTC. The encoded protein is CASSLNTGGSLNEQFF. The chain uses TRBV7-3 and TRBJ2-1; 8 bases are a match to TRBD1. Unmatched junction bases numbered 8, after V lost 1 base and J lost 6 bases. From germline, CDR1 is SGHTA and CDR2 FQGTGA. The CDR3 extends over 16 amino acids.

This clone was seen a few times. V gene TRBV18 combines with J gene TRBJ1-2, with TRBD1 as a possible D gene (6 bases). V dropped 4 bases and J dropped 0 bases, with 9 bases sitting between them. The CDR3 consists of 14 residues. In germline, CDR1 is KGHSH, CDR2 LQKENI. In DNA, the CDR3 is TGTGCCAGCTCACATGACAGGTCTAACTATGGCTACACCTTC. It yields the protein CASSHDRSNYGYTF.

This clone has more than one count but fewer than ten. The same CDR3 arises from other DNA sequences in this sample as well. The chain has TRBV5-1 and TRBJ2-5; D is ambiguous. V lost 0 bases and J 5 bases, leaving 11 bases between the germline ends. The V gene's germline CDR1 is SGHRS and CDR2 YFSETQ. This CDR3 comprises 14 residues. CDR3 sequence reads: CASSLGRSQETQYF. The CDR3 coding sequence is TGCGCCAGCAGCTTGGGACGTAGCCAGGAGACCCAGTACTTC.